The 3 T cell receptor beta chains listed next were all sequenced from one sample in a study of blood T cell repertoires in COVID-19. The repertoire was sequenced with immunoSEQ multiplex PCR; TCRdb's copy has only in-frame clones and lacks some. This repertoire shows 200,000 to 250,000 clones, approximately 91% found once; its top ten account for roughly 2.5%. The sample comprised peripheral blood. These receptors were collected from a woman aged 55-70 years with acute or convalescent COVID-19.

CDR3 protein: CASSAQGLAGQRPGELFF. The CDR3 DNA is TGTGCCAGCAGTGCTCAGGGACTAGCGGGACAAAGGCCCGGGGAGCTGTTTTTT. This chain connects TRBV6-1 to TRBJ2-2, with 13 bases fitting TRBD2. The V gene's germline CDR1 is MNHNS and CDR2 SASEGT. There are 18 residues in the CDR3. J gave up 6 bases and V 4 bases, and 11 bases lay outside the gene matches.

The chain combines TRBV19 with TRBJ2-5, with D maybe TRBD1 (5 bases). Per germline, CDR1 LNHDA and CDR2 SQIVND (reference sequence). V dropped 2 bases and J dropped 9 bases, with 16 bases sitting between them. The CDR3 sequence is 14 residues long. CDR3 sequence (DNA): TGTGCCAGTAGTATAAATTCCGGTCTAGGGGCCCAGTACTTC. Protein: CASSINSGLGAQYF.

The gene calls are TRBV28 and TRBJ1-5; D is unclear. Trimming took 1 base from V and 6 from J, leaving 19 bases between them. Germline-derived CDR1 and CDR2 are MDHEN and SYDVKM. The CDR3 spans 17 residues. In DNA, the CDR3 is TGTGCCAGCAGTTTATCCTTGGGCTTAGGCGACGGTCAGCCCCAGCATTTT. This translates into CASSLSLGLGDGQPQHF.